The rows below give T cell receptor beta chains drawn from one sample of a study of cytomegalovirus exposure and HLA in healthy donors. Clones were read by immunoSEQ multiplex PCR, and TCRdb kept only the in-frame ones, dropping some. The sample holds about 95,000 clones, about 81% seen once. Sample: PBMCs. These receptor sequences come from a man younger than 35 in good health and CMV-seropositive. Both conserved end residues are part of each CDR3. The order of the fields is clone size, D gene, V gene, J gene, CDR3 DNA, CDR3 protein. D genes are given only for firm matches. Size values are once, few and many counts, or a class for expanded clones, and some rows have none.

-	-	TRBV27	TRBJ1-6	TGTGCCAGCAGTTTATCCGGCAGGAACAATTCACCCCTCCACTTT	CASSLSGRNNSPLHF
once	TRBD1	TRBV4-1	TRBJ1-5	TGCGCCAGCAGCCCATTTACAGGGGTGCGAGATCAGCCCCAGCATTTT	CASSPFTGVRDQPQHF
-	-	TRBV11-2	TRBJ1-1	TGTGCCAGCAGACCCACAGTACCCCATGAAGCTTTCTTT	CASRPTVPHEAFF
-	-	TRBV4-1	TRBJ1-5	TGCGCCAGCAGCCAGTCTCCCTATAGCAATCAGCCCCAGCATTTT	CASSQSPYSNQPQHF
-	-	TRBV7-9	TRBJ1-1	TGTGCCAGCAGCTTAGTTTTTCGGACAGCCAACACTGAGGCTTTCTTT	CASSLVFRTANTEAFF
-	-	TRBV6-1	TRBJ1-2	TGTGCCAGCAGTGAAGCGGGGCCAGTAGATGGCTACACCTTC	CASSEAGPVDGYTF
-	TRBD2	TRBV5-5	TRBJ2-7	TGTGCCAGCAGCTTGGGACTAGCGGCCCAAATCTCCTACGAGCAGTACTTC	CASSLGLAAQISYEQYF
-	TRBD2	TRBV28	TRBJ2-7	TGTGCCAGCAGTTGGGGGGGGAACTACGAGCAGTACTTC	CASSWGGNYEQYF
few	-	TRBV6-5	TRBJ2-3	TGTGCCAGCAGTTACGGGGCTAGCACAGATACGCAGTATTTT	CASSYGASTDTQYF
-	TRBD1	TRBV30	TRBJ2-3	TGTGCCTCCCGGGACAGATTCACAGATACGCAGTATTTT	CASRDRFTDTQYF
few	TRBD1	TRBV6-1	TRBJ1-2	TGTGCCAGCAGTGAAACGGGACAGGGTTATGGCTACACCTTC	CASSETGQGYGYTF
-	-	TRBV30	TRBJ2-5	TGTGCCTGGAGTGGTCAGGGGCGGAGAGGGACCCAGTACTTC	CAWSGQGRRGTQYF
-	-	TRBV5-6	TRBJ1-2	TGTGCCAGCAGCTTTAAAGGAGGCTATGGCTACACCTTC	CASSFKGGYGYTF
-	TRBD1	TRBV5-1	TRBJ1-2	TGCGCCAGCAGCCGGGGACAGGGCTATGGCTACACCTTC	CASSRGQGYGYTF
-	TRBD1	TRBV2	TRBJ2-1	TGTGCCAGCAGTCCCCGGACAGGGTCCTACAATGAGCAGTTCTTC	CASSPRTGSYNEQFF
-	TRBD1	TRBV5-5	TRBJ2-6	TGTGCCAGCAGCTTGAGGGGGCCTGGGTCTGGGGCCAACGTCCTGACTTTC	CASSLRGPGSGANVLTF
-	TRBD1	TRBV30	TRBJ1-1	TGTGCCTGGACGGGCGACAGGGCGAGAACTGAAGCTTTCTTT	CAWTGDRARTEAFF
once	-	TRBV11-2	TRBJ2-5	TGTGCCAGCAGCCCGTCTCAAGAGACCCAGTACTTC	CASSPSQETQYF
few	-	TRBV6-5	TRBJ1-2	TGTGCCAGCAGTTACACCCGGTTTGGGGGGAGCTATGGCTACACCTTC	CASSYTRFGGSYGYTF
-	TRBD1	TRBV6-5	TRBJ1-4	TGTGCCAGCAGTTACTCGGGCGGGACAGGGAATGAAAAACTGTTTTTT	CASSYSGGTGNEKLFF
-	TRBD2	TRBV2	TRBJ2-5	TGTGCCAGCAGTCCCCGACTAGCGGATAGACAAGAGACCCAGTACTTC	CASSPRLADRQETQYF
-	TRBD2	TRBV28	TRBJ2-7	TGTGCCAGCAGTCCGATGGGACTAGCGGGGGGGAGCTCCTACGAGCAGTACTTC	CASSPMGLAGGSSYEQYF
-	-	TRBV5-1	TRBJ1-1	TGCGCCAGCAGCTTGGAGCCCCGAGACTTTACGGCTTTCTTT	CASSLEPRDFTAFF
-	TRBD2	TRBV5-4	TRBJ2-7	TGTGCCAGCAGCTCCGGTTCTAGCGGAATTGACTACGAGCAGTACTTC	CASSSGSSGIDYEQYF
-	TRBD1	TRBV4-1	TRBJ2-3	TGCGCCAGCACCGGACAGGGCGAATCGACAGATACGCAGTATTTT	CASTGQGESTDTQYF
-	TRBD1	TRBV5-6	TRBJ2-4	TGTGCCAGCAGCGGGGGGACAGGGCCAGGGAGAGCCAAAAACATTCAGTACTTC	CASSGGTGPGRAKNIQYF
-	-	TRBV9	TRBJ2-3	TGTGCCAGCAGCGTCCATACAAGCACAGATACGCAGTATTTT	CASSVHTSTDTQYF
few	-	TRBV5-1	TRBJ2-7	TGCGCCAGCAGCCCGGGACGTCTTCCCGGGACACCGTACGAGCAGTACTTC	CASSPGRLPGTPYEQYF
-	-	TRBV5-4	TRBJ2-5	TGTGCCAGCAGCTTGGGAAAGACAGGCAAAGAGACCCAGTACTTC	CASSLGKTGKETQYF
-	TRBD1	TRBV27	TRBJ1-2	TGTGCCAGCAGGCCGGACAGGCCCCTTTCTAACTATGGCTACACCTTC	CASRPDRPLSNYGYTF
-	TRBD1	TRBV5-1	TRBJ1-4	TGCGCCAGCAGCTGGGGGGACAGGGGAGCAACTAATGAAAAACTGTTTTTT	CASSWGDRGATNEKLFF
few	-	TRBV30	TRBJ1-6	TGTGCCTGGCTACCCACAGGGAGCGGCTATAATTCACCCCTCCACTTT	CAWLPTGSGYNSPLHF
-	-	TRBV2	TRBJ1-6	TGTGCCAGCAGTAGGGGGGGCTACGATAATTCACCCCTCCACTTT	CASSRGGYDNSPLHF
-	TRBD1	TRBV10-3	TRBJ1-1	TGTGCCGTAAGGGGGACAGGGGCTAGCACTGAAGCTTTCTTT	CAVRGTGASTEAFF
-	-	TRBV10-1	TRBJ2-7	TGCGCCAACCCCCGATCGAACAGGGGAGGCGGCTCCTACGAGCAGTACTTC	CANPRSNRGGGSYEQYF
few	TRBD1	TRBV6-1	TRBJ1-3	TGTGCCAGCAACAACCGGGACAGCTCTGGAAACACCATATATTTT	CASNNRDSSGNTIYF
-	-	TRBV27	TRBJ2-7	TGTGCCAGCAGTTTAACGCAAAGGGGAGAGCAGTACTTC	CASSLTQRGEQYF
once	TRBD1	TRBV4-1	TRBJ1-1	TGCGCCAGCAGCCAAGAAAAAAGGACAGGGACTACGAACACTGAAGCTTTCTTT	CASSQEKRTGTTNTEAFF
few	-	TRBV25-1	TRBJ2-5	TGTGCCAGCAGTGGGGACTTAGAAGAGACCCAGTACTTC	CASSGDLEETQYF
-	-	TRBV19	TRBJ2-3	TGTGCCAGTAGTGACCGGCCTAAAGGGGCAGATACGCAGTATTTT	CASSDRPKGADTQYF
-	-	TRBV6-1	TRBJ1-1	TGTGCCAGCAGTGACAGGGCAATGAACACTGAAGCTTTCTTT	CASSDRAMNTEAFF
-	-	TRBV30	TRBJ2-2	TGTGCCTGGAGTCAGGGCGGACCCGGGGAGCTGTTTTTT	CAWSQGGPGELFF
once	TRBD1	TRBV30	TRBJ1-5	TGTGCCTGGACTCAGGGGGGCAATCAGCCCCAGCATTTT	CAWTQGGNQPQHF
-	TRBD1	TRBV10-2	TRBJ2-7	TGCGCCAGCAGTTCGGACAGGAGCTCCTACGAGCAGTACTTC	CASSSDRSSYEQYF
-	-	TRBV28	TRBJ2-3	TGTGCCAGCAGTGCCTCAGACAGGATTGTGGCAGATACGCAGTATTTT	CASSASDRIVADTQYF
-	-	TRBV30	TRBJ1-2	TGTGCCTGGAGTATTCGGGGGTCGGGTTATGGCTACACCTTC	CAWSIRGSGYGYTF
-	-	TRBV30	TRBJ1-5	TGTGCCTGGAGTGTAGCGCGGGGTATTCAGCCCCAGCATTTT	CAWSVARGIQPQHF
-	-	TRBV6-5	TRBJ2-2	TGTGCCAGCAGTTACTCGGGAGTTACCGGGGAGCTGTTTTTT	CASSYSGVTGELFF